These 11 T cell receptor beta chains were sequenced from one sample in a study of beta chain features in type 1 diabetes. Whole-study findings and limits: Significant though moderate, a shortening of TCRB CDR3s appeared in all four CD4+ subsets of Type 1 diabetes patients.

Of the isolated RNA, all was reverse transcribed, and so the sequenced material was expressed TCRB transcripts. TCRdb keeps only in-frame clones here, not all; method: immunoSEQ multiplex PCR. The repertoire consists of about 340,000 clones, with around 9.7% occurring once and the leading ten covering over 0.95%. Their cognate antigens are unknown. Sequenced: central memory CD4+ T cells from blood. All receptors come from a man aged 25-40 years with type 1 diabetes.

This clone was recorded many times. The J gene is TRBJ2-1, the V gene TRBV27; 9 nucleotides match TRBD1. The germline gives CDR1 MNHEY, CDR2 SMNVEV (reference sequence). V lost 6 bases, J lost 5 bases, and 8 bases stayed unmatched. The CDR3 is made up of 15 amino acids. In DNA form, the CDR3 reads TGTGCCAGCAGCCCATGGGGACAGGGAGACAATGAGCAGTTCTTC. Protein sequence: CASSPWGQGDNEQFF.

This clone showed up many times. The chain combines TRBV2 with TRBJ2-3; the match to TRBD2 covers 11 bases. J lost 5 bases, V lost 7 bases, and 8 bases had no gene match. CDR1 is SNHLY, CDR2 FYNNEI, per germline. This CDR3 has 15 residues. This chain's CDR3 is CASKVLAGEKDTQYF. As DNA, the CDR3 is TGTGCCAGCAAGGTACTAGCGGGGGAAAAAGATACGCAGTATTTT.

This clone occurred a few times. The DNA for the CDR3 is TGTGCCAGCAGTTACTCTCCACTGGCCTACGAGCAGTACTTC. It encodes CASSYSPLAYEQYF. The V gene is TRBV6-5, the J gene TRBJ2-7; D gene uncertain. Germline V lookup: CDR1 MNHEY, CDR2 SVGAGI. The CDR3 length is 14 residues. The V end lost 0 bases, the J end lost 2 bases, and 8 bases lay between the germline ends.

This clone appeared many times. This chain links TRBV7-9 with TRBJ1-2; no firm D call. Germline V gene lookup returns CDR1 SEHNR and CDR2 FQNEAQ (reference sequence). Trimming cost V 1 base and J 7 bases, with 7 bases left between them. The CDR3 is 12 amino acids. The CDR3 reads CASSLEAVGYTF. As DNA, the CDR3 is TGTGCCAGCAGCTTAGAGGCAGTTGGCTACACCTTC.

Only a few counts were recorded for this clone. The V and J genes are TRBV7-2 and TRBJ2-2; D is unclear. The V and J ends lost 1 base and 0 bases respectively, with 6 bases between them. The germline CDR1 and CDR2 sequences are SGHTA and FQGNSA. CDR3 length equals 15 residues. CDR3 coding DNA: TGTGCCAGCAGCTTAGAAGCTTCGAACACCGGGGAGCTGTTTTTT. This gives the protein CASSLEASNTGELFF.

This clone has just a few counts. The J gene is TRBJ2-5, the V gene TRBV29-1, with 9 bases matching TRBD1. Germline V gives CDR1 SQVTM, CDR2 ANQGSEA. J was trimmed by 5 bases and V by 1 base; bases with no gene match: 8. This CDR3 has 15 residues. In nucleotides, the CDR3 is TGCAGCGTTGAAGGGTGGACAGGGGCGGTCGAGACCCAGTACTTC. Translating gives CSVEGWTGAVETQYF.

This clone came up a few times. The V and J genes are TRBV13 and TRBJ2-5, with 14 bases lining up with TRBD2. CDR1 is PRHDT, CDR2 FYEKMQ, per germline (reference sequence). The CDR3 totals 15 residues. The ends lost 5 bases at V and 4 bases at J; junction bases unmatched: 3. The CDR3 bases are TGTGCCAGCAGCCTGACTAGCGGGGGGGCAGAGACCCAGTACTTC. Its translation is CASSLTSGGAETQYF.

CDR3 DNA sequence: TGTGCCAGCAGCTTAATGAGCGGGGGGACCCCGGAGACCCAGTACTTC. Translating gives CASSLMSGGTPETQYF. The chain employs TRBV7-9 and TRBJ2-5; the match to TRBD2 covers 9 bases. Trimming removed 2 bases from V and 5 bases from J; junction bases left unmatched: 9. CDR3 size: 16 residues. Germline CDR1 reads SEHNR; CDR2 reads FQNEAQ (reference sequence).

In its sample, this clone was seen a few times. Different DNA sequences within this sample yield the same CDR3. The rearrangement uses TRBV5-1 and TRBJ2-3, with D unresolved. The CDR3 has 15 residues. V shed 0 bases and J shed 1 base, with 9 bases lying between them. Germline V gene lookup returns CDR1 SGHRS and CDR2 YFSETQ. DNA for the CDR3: TGCGCCAGCAGCTTGGGGTCTTTACGCACAGATACGCAGTATTTT. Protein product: CASSLGSLRTDTQYF.

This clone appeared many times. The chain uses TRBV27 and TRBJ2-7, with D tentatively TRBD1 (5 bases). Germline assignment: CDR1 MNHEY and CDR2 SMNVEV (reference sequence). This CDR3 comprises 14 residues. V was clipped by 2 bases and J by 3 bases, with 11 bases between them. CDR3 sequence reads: CASSLRVQGYEQYF. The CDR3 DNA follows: TGTGCCAGCAGTTTAAGAGTCCAGGGCTACGAGCAGTACTTC.

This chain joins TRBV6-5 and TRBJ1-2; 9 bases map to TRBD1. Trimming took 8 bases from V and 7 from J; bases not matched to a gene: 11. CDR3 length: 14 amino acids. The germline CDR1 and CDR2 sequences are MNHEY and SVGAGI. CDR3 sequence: CASSDRGAPGGYTF. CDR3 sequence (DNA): TGTGCCAGCTCGGACAGGGGAGCCCCAGGTGGCTACACCTTC.